This T cell receptor beta chain comes out of a study of regulatory and conventional T cells in breast cancer (dated by TCRdb to the mid-2010s). Details on this clonotype: There is no known antigen for this receptor. No much larger clone exists at a distance of one base, and base qualities are not known.

Libraries were made using PCR. Sequencing relied on an Illumina MiSeq. TCRdb trimmed public reads at Q25 via fastp, called clones via MiXCR and kept in-frame beta chains. Each CDR3 protein appears once, grouped with its most common genes and DNA. The sample table contains 9,500 to 13,000 distinct CDR3 sequences; only one count was recorded for approximately 30% of them. Clones ranked in the top ten supply approximately 6.2% of the sample. Inclusive of the bounding cysteine and phenylalanine, the CDR3 is 15 residues long. Just CDR3 DNA is preserved here, 45 bases in frame from base 1. The junction shows trimming of 4 bases on V and 1 base on J, plus 10 bases between the germline ends. CDR1 and CDR2 are read off the germline V gene (reference sequence) as SEHNR and FQNEAQ.

The chain couples TRBV7-9 to TRBJ2-2, with the D gene too uncertain to name. The sample consisted of conventional T cells from blood. This clonotype was obtained from a male donor in good health. Here is the DNA: TGTGCCAGCAGCTATAGCACGATGAACACCGGGGAGCTGTTTTTT. Its product reads: CASSYSTMNTGELFF.